Below, 18 T cell receptor beta chains from the same sample are listed, as sequenced in a study of OX40 agonist ivuxolimab in advanced cancers. The repertoire was sequenced with immunoSEQ multiplex PCR; TCRdb's copy has only in-frame clones and lacks some. The data show around 49,000 clones, with approximately 88% seen just once and 15% held by the top ten. Specimen: CD4+ or CD8+ T cells sorted from blood, collected in a trial of the OX40 agonist ivuxolimab. Receptors originate from an adult with an advanced solid tumor such as melanoma, head and neck, liver or kidney cancer.

V and J are TRBV5-4 and TRBJ1-3, with TRBD1 matching 7 bases. Germline values: CDR1 SGHNT, CDR2 YYREEE (reference sequence). V trimming: 2 bases; J trimming: 2 bases; junction bases outside the gene matches: 4. This CDR3 contains 15 residues. For the CDR3, the DNA is TGTGCCAGCAGCTTTCAGGGGGGAGCTGGAAACACCATATATTTT. This sequence encodes CASSFQGGAGNTIYF.

The J gene is TRBJ2-3, the V gene TRBV7-3; 8 bases agree with TRBD2. The CDR3 length is 15 residues. The ends lost 5 bases at V and 4 bases at J; junction bases unmatched: 8. Germline assignment: CDR1 SGHTA and CDR2 FQGTGA. CDR3 in DNA: TGTGCCAGCAGCCGGGAGGGGGGCGTGGCAGATACGCAGTATTTT. This encodes CASSREGGVADTQYF.

V and J are TRBV6-5 and TRBJ2-1, with D possibly being TRBD1 (6 bases). Trimming shortened V by 5 bases and J by 4 bases, and 12 bases separated the two germline ends. The CDR3 contains 14 residues. The germline CDR1 and CDR2 sequences are MNHEY and SVGAGI. CDR3 nucleotides: TGTGCCAGCAGTCAGGGGAGTAGGTACAATGAGCAGTTCTTC. Translated, it gives CASSQGSRYNEQFF.

This clone was found once. The chain combines TRBV2 with TRBJ2-4; no clear D. V lost 1 base to trimming and J lost 3 bases, with 1 base between them. The V gene's germline CDR1 is SNHLY and CDR2 FYNNEI. The CDR3 is 12 residues long. The DNA of the CDR3 is TGTGCCAGCAGTGAAGACAAAAACATTCAGTACTTC. Its protein product is CASSEDKNIQYF. The entire variable domain, with the rest obtained from reference TRBV2 and TRBJ2-4, is as follows: EPEVTQTPSHQVTQMGQEVILRCVPISNHLYFYWYRQILGQKVEFLVSFYNNEISEKSEIFDDQFSVERPDGSNFTLKIRSTKLEDSAMYFCASSEDKNIQYFGAGTRLSVL.

The J gene is TRBJ2-3, the V gene TRBV28; D is unclear. The CDR3 runs 15 residues. The germline gives CDR1 MDHEN, CDR2 SYDVKM. V lost 3 bases, J lost 0 bases, and 10 bases lay in between. The CDR3 DNA is TGTGCCAGCAGTTTGGGCCAAGGGAGCACAGATACGCAGTATTTT. Its protein product is CASSLGQGSTDTQYF.

The chain employs TRBV4-1 and TRBJ2-1; D might be TRBD2 (5 bases). Germline CDR1 MGHRA, CDR2 YSYEKL. Trimming pared 0 bases from V and 7 bases from J, leaving 16 bases between. This CDR3 contains 16 residues. This CDR3 reads CASSQDPGWNRNEQFF. The CDR3, as DNA: TGCGCCAGCAGCCAAGATCCGGGGTGGAACCGAAATGAGCAGTTCTTC.

J is TRBJ2-2 and V is TRBV6-4; D is ambiguous. V was trimmed by 8 bases and J by 4 bases, leaving 11 bases between them. CDR1 is MRHNA and CDR2 is SNTAGT in the germline V gene. The length of the CDR3 is 13 residues. The CDR3 spells CASQDRPTGELFF. CDR3 sequence (DNA): TGTGCCAGCCAGGACCGACCCACCGGGGAGCTGTTTTTT.

The genes are TRBV6-1 and TRBJ2-5; 7 bases match TRBD2. The J call may be faulty, since TRBJ2-7 better matches the DNA end. CDR1 MNHNS and CDR2 SASEGT come from the germline V gene. This CDR3 is 15 amino acids long. The CDR3 DNA is TGTGCCAGCAGTGAGCCTAGCGGTCTTACCTACGAGCAGTACTTC. It specifies CASSEPSGLTYEQYF.

The V and J genes are TRBV7-9 and TRBJ1-1; no clear D gene. V dropped 5 bases and J dropped 0 bases, with 7 bases sitting between them. Per the germline V gene, CDR1 is SEHNR and CDR2 is FQNEAQ (reference sequence). This CDR3 contains 13 residues. CDR3 in amino acids: CASSPSMNTEAFF. DNA for the CDR3: TGTGCCAGCAGCCCCTCTATGAACACTGAAGCTTTCTTT.

The chain has TRBV4-1 and TRBJ2-3; D perhaps matches TRBD1 (6 bases). V lost 0 bases, J lost 0 bases, and 16 bases lay in between. The CDR3 spans 18 residues. The germline gives CDR1 MGHRA, CDR2 YSYEKL. CDR3 sequence reads: CASSQERGWDTSTDTQYF. CDR3 nucleotides: TGCGCCAGCAGCCAAGAGAGGGGGTGGGACACTAGCACAGATACGCAGTATTTT.

V is TRBV27 and J is TRBJ1-1, with D possibly TRBD1 on 5 matching bases. CDR1 is MNHEY, CDR2 SMNVEV, per germline (reference sequence). V was trimmed by 5 bases and J by 5 bases, leaving 15 bases between them. The length of the CDR3 is 14 residues. The CDR3 loop is CASSDRRWGTEAFF. In nucleotides, the CDR3 is TGTGCCAGCAGTGACAGACGCTGGGGGACTGAAGCTTTCTTT.

The rearrangement links TRBV28 to TRBJ2-1; D unresolved. The CDR3 is 14 amino acids. Trimming pared 4 bases from V and 5 bases from J, leaving 12 bases between. In germline, CDR1 is MDHEN, CDR2 SYDVKM. CDR3 residues: CASSYLTTDNEQFF. The CDR3 DNA reads as TGTGCCAGCAGTTACTTGACGACCGACAATGAGCAGTTCTTC.

The chain is built from TRBV28 and TRBJ2-1; TRBD2 matches at 8 bases. Looked up from germline, CDR1 is MDHEN and CDR2 is SYDVKM. This CDR3 is built from 14 residues. The V gene end was trimmed by 6 bases and the J gene end by 4 bases; junction bases not matched to a gene: 5. The chain's CDR3 is CASRLAGPYNEQFF. Written as DNA, the CDR3 is TGTGCCAGCAGATTAGCGGGACCGTACAATGAGCAGTTCTTC.

The chain has TRBV4-2 and TRBJ2-5, with 8 bases matching TRBD2. This CDR3 comprises 16 residues. Germline CDR1 LGHNA, CDR2 YNFKEQ. The V segment lost 0 bases and the J segment 0 bases; nucleotides outside the gene matches: 3. This CDR3 is CASSQETGGYQETQYF. The DNA for the CDR3 is TGTGCCAGCAGCCAAGAAACGGGGGGGTACCAAGAGACCCAGTACTTC.

To note about this clone: A read error likely explains this, since a far larger clone differs by one base. This chain uses TRBV11-2 with TRBJ1-2, with D perhaps matching TRBD1 (5 bases). CDR3 length: 16 amino acids. CDR1 is SGHAT and CDR2 is FQNNGV in the germline V gene. The V and J ends lost 4 bases and 2 bases respectively, with 17 bases between them. The CDR3 spells CASSWESGRTNYGYTF. Here the CDR3 DNA reads TGTGCCAGCAGCTGGGAGAGCGGGAGGACAAACTATGGCTACACCTTC.

The chain joins TRBV27 to TRBJ2-7, with D unresolved. Germline lookup yields CDR1 MNHEY and CDR2 SMNVEV (reference sequence). V dropped 4 bases and J dropped 0 bases, with 7 bases sitting between them. The CDR3 runs to 13 residues. The CDR3 nucleotides read TGTGCCAGCAGTTGGCGGAGCTCCTACGAGCAGTACTTC. Protein product: CASSWRSSYEQYF.

This clone was counted a few times. The J gene is TRBJ2-5, the V gene TRBV18; no definite D call. This CDR3 has 16 residues. CDR1 is KGHSH and CDR2 is LQKENI in the germline V gene. Trimming took off 0 bases at V and 3 bases at J, with 14 bases between the two ends. DNA for the CDR3: TGTGCCAGCTCACCACCGGTTCTAGGCCCAGAAGAGACCCAGTACTTC. It translates to CASSPPVLGPEETQYF.

This sequence joins TRBV2 and TRBJ2-3; perhaps D is TRBD1 or TRBD2 (5 bases each). CDR1 is SNHLY and CDR2 is FYNNEI in the germline V gene. This CDR3 spans 13 amino acids. V gave up 7 bases and J gave up 4 bases, with 12 bases separating them. This CDR3 is CASTGWGSDTQYF. In nucleotides, the CDR3 is TGTGCCAGCACGGGGTGGGGGTCAGATACGCAGTATTTT.